One and the same sample provided the 27 T cell receptor beta chains below, sequenced in a study of cytomegalovirus exposure and HLA in healthy donors. Clones were read by immunoSEQ multiplex PCR, and TCRdb kept only the in-frame ones, dropping some. The data show about 56,000 clones, 93% seen once. Sequenced input: PBMCs. All receptors come from a woman aged 18-35 years in good health and CMV-seropositive.

The chain uses TRBV7-5 and TRBJ1-6; TRBD1 is the table's D call and was not checked against the DNA. TRBV7-5 is shown as a pseudogene. This CDR3 contains 17 residues. CDR3 residues: CARSQGPATSYNSPLHF. In DNA form, the CDR3 reads TGTGCCAGAAGCCAGGGGCCGGCAACCTCCTATAATTCACCCCTCCACTTT.

This chain uses TRBV18 with TRBJ2-3; 7 nucleotides match TRBD2. The length of the CDR3 is 15 residues. Germline V gene data show CDR1 as KGHSH and CDR2 as LQKENI. V shed 3 bases, J shed 1 base, and the junction held 4 bases outside the gene matches. This chain's CDR3 is CASSPGAGGTDTQYF. The CDR3 DNA sequence: TGTGCCAGCTCACCTGGGGCGGGGGGCACAGATACGCAGTATTTT.

J is TRBJ1-2 and V is TRBV2; 7 bases agree with TRBD1. This CDR3 spans 13 amino acids. With V trimmed by 8 bases and J by 2 bases, 5 bases remained unmatched. The germline V gene has CDR1 SNHLY and CDR2 FYNNEI. CDR3 sequence reads: CASRGQVNYGYTF. The CDR3 bases are TGTGCCAGCCGCGGACAGGTGAACTATGGCTACACCTTC.

The gene calls are TRBV6-1 and TRBJ2-3; unclear D gene. CDR1 is MNHNS and CDR2 is SASEGT in the germline V gene. CDR3 length: 16 amino acids. The V end lost 1 base, the J end lost 4 bases, and 15 bases lay between the germline ends. The chain's CDR3 is CASSEVAGLRADTQYF. For the CDR3, the DNA is TGTGCCAGCAGTGAAGTCGCAGGATTACGCGCAGATACGCAGTATTTT.

This sequence joins TRBV7-2 and TRBJ1-3, with TRBD1 matching over 10 bases. The CDR3 runs to 15 residues. In germline, CDR1 is SGHTA, CDR2 FQGNSA. The trim removed 0 bases at V and 7 bases at J, leaving 3 bases unmatched. CDR3 bases: TGTGCCAGCAGCTTAGCAGGGACAGGGGCGAACACCATATATTTT. It yields the protein CASSLAGTGANTIYF.

The chain recombines TRBV19 with TRBJ1-5, with 7 bases lining up with TRBD1. The CDR3 covers 16 residues. The germline CDR1 and CDR2 sequences are LNHDA and SQIVND (reference sequence). V dropped 7 bases and J dropped 1; count of bases not matched to a gene: 10. The CDR3 DNA reads TGTGCCAGTACCAAGGACAGGTCAGGGAGCAATCAGCCCCAGCATTTT. This encodes CASTKDRSGSNQPQHF.

The rearrangement joins TRBV5-6 to TRBJ1-3; tentative D call: TRBD1 (6 bases). The length of the CDR3 is 14 residues. Deletions cut 2 bases from V and 4 bases from J, with 10 bases between. Germline assignment: CDR1 SGHDT and CDR2 YYEEEE. The CDR3 region is CASSLQGSGNTIYF. The DNA of the CDR3 is TGTGCCAGCAGCTTACAGGGATCGGGAAACACCATATATTTT. The full variable domain, rest sourced from reference TRBV5-6 and TRBJ1-3, is DAGVTQSPTHLIKTRGQQVTLRCSPKSGHDTVSWYQQALGQGPQFIFQYYEEEERQRGNFPDRFSGHQFPNYSSELNVNALLLGDSALYLCASSLQGSGNTIYFGEGSWLTVV.

The chain couples TRBV7-9 to TRBJ2-1; D remains ambiguous. The CDR3 has 15 residues. V dropped 4 bases and J dropped 5 bases, with 15 bases sitting between them. The V gene's germline CDR1 is SEHNR and CDR2 FQNEAQ (reference sequence). The CDR3 DNA is TGTGCCAGCAGCTCCAGGATGGGTACCAACAATGAGCAGTTCTTC. Amino acids: CASSSRMGTNNEQFF.

This chain links TRBV2 with TRBJ2-2; TRBD2 matches 14 bases. The V segment lost 8 bases and the J segment 4 bases; nucleotides outside the gene matches: 3. CDR3 length: 15 amino acids. The germline V gene has CDR1 SNHLY and CDR2 FYNNEI. CDR3 sequence (DNA): TGTGCCAGCGAGGGACTAGCGGGGGCCACCGGGGAGCTGTTTTTT. Its protein is CASEGLAGATGELFF.

The rearrangement links TRBV4-1 to TRBJ1-2; 7 positions agree with TRBD1. This CDR3 comprises 13 residues. Germline V gives CDR1 MGHRA, CDR2 YSYEKL. The ends lost 4 bases at V and 4 bases at J; junction bases unmatched: 3. The CDR3 loop reads CASSRQGTYGYTF. DNA for the CDR3: TGCGCCAGCAGCCGACAGGGCACCTATGGCTACACCTTC.

This chain joins TRBV6-6 and TRBJ2-1; D gene unclear. Trimming stripped 0 bases from V and 10 bases from J, with 4 bases between. Looked up from germline, CDR1 is MNHNY and CDR2 is SVGAGI (reference sequence). This CDR3 has 11 amino acids. The DNA for the CDR3 is TGTGCCAGCAGTTACTCGCGCGAGCAGTTCTTC. Translated: CASSYSREQFF.

The chain recombines TRBV7-3 with TRBJ2-3; tentative D call: TRBD2 (5 bases). V lost 5 bases, J lost 0 bases, and 12 bases lay in between. Germline CDR1 and CDR2: SGHTA and FQGTGA. The CDR3 covers 15 residues. The CDR3 loop reads CASSPWTSSTDTQYF. CDR3 DNA sequence: TGTGCCAGCAGCCCATGGACTTCTAGCACAGATACGCAGTATTTT.

The chain combines TRBV5-1 with TRBJ2-5; D remains ambiguous. Germline-derived CDR1 and CDR2 are SGHRS and YFSETQ. With 0 bases removed from V and 5 bases from J, the gap between germline ends came to 11 bases. CDR3 length: 14 residues. Here the CDR3 DNA reads TGCGCCAGCAGCTTGGGTCTAACCCTGGAGACCCAGTACTTC. Protein sequence: CASSLGLTLETQYF.

The V gene is TRBV19, the J gene TRBJ1-5; unclear D gene. V was cut by 4 bases and J by 0 bases, with 13 bases left in between. The CDR3 length is 16 residues. The germline V gene has CDR1 LNHDA and CDR2 SQIVND (reference sequence). CDR3 in DNA: TGTGCCAGTAGTAACATGGCGGAACTTAGCAATCAGCCCCAGCATTTT. It translates to CASSNMAELSNQPQHF.

Only one count was recorded for this clone. This sequence joins TRBV4-2 and TRBJ2-5; a weak D match, TRBD1 (5 bases). V shed 1 base and J shed 3 bases, with 9 bases lying between them. Germline loops: CDR1 LGHNA, CDR2 YNFKEQ. This CDR3 is built from 14 residues. Here the CDR3 reads CASSQGSREETQYF. The CDR3 nucleotides are TGTGCCAGCAGCCAAGGCTCCAGGGAAGAGACCCAGTACTTC.

The rearrangement uses TRBV25-1 and TRBJ2-3; a possible D gene is TRBD1 (6 bases). The CDR3 runs to 14 residues. Germline CDR1 is MGHDK and CDR2 is SYGVNS. Trimming left V 6 bases short and J 4 bases short, with 14 bases between. The CDR3 protein is CASRGTGWADTQYF. For the CDR3, the DNA is TGTGCCAGCAGAGGTACAGGGTGGGCAGATACGCAGTATTTT.

The chain combines TRBV10-2 with TRBJ1-2; the D is unclear. This CDR3 region has 16 residues. The V end lost 2 bases, the J end lost 5 bases, and 18 bases lay between the germline ends. Germline CDR1 WSHSY, CDR2 SAAADI. CDR3 protein: CASSEPTGRGKYGYTF. Written as DNA, the CDR3 is TGCGCCAGCAGTGAGCCGACGGGTCGGGGAAAATATGGCTACACCTTC.

The chain has TRBV28 and TRBJ2-7; weak D call: TRBD2 (7 bases). Germline CDR1 MDHEN, CDR2 SYDVKM. Trimming stripped 6 bases from V and 0 bases from J, with 18 bases between. The CDR3 totals 16 residues. The CDR3: CASSQDRGDNSYEQYF. Here the CDR3 DNA reads TGTGCCAGCAGCCAAGATCGGGGGGACAACTCCTACGAGCAGTACTTC.

The sample holds one count of this clone. The V call is TRBV18, the J call TRBJ1-4; the match to TRBD1 covers 9 bases. Germline V gives CDR1 KGHSH, CDR2 LQKENI. Trimming took 6 bases from V and 8 from J; bases not matched to a gene: 7. This CDR3 contains 14 residues. CDR3 amino acids: CASSQQGAGEKLFF. CDR3 coding DNA: TGTGCCAGCTCTCAACAGGGGGCCGGGGAAAAACTGTTTTTT.

The rearrangement joins TRBV9 to TRBJ1-1; 7 nucleotides line up with TRBD1. Losses at the gene ends were 3 bases for V and 1 base for J; bases not matched to a gene: 6. CDR1 is SGDLS, CDR2 YYNGEE, per germline. CDR3 size: 15 residues. CDR3 amino acids: CASSARDSPNTEAFF. The CDR3 DNA follows: TGTGCCAGCAGCGCGAGGGACAGTCCGAACACTGAAGCTTTCTTT.

The chain recombines TRBV19 with TRBJ2-2; weak D call: TRBD1 (6 bases). Germline assignment: CDR1 LNHDA and CDR2 SQIVND (reference sequence). Trimming removed 7 bases from V and 1 base from J, with 13 bases in between. The CDR3 has 15 residues. This chain's CDR3 is CASTVDSLNTGELFF. The CDR3 DNA reads TGTGCCAGTACCGTGGACAGTTTGAACACCGGGGAGCTGTTTTTT. Full variable domain (rest looked up from reference TRBV19 and TRBJ2-2): DGGITQSPKYLFRKEGQNVTLSCEQNLNHDAMYWYRQDPGQGLRLIYYSQIVNDFQKGDIAEGYSVSREKKESFPLTVTSAQKNPTAFYLCASTVDSLNTGELFFGEGSRLTVL.

The V gene is TRBV6-5, the J gene TRBJ1-2; 7 positions match TRBD1. CDR1 is MNHEY, CDR2 SVGAGI, per germline. This CDR3 spans 13 amino acids. V was clipped by 6 bases and J by 4 bases; unmatched bases: 5. Written as DNA, the CDR3 is TGTGCCAGCAGCAGGGGGTACAGCTATGGCTACACCTTC. Amino acids: CASSRGYSYGYTF.

The chain recombines TRBV19 with TRBJ1-2, with 7 bases matching TRBD1. This CDR3 contains 14 residues. Germline V gene data show CDR1 as LNHDA and CDR2 as SQIVND (reference sequence). The ends lost 6 bases at V and 4 bases at J; junction bases unmatched: 8. CDR3 coding DNA: TGTGCCAGTAGCAAACCGGGACAGACCTATGGCTACACCTTC. Protein product: CASSKPGQTYGYTF.

This chain connects TRBV18 to TRBJ2-7, with D tentatively TRBD1 (6 bases). V gave up 6 bases and J gave up 2 bases, with 20 bases separating them. This CDR3 has 16 residues. Per germline, CDR1 KGHSH and CDR2 LQKENI. The CDR3 is CASSPRRDKAPYEQYF. CDR3 nucleotides: TGTGCCAGCTCGCCCCGCCGGGACAAAGCCCCCTACGAGCAGTACTTC.

The CDR3 sequence: CASTRQGAARSPLHF. CDR3 in DNA: TGTGCCAGCACCAGACAGGGGGCAGCAAGATCACCCCTCCACTTT. J is TRBJ1-6 and V is TRBV2; 10 nucleotides match TRBD1. From germline, CDR1 is SNHLY and CDR2 FYNNEI. Trimming cost V 7 bases and J 10 bases; bases outside gene matches: 10. The CDR3 extends over 15 amino acids.

CDR3 sequence reads: CASSLGTADYGYTF. For the CDR3, the DNA is TGCGCCAGCAGCCTCGGGACAGCGGACTATGGCTACACCTTC. This chain links TRBV4-1 with TRBJ1-2; 7 bases map to TRBD1. V lost 4 bases to trimming and J lost 3 bases; unmatched junction nucleotides: 5. The CDR3 contains 14 residues. CDR1 is MGHRA, CDR2 YSYEKL, per germline.

The chain uses TRBV6-1 and TRBJ1-2, with D possibly matching TRBD1 (5 bases). The germline gives CDR1 MNHNS, CDR2 SASEGT. V was pared by 4 bases and J by 2 bases, with 23 bases between. This CDR3 is built from 18 residues. Written as DNA, the CDR3 is TGTGCCAGCAGTGCGACAGCCCTGCTAAAAAAATGGAACTATGGCTACACCTTC. It codes for CASSATALLKKWNYGYTF.